This TCR beta chain is from a study of blood T cell repertoires in COVID-19. In the study overall: Some COVID-19 samples were acute and others convalescent; all came from the United States, Italy and Spain.

Looked up from germline, CDR1 is SGHNT and CDR2 is YYREEE (reference sequence). V dropped 4 bases and J dropped 4 bases, with 8 bases sitting between them. The CDR3 extends over 12 amino acids. In the source study's methods: Cell counts per sample came from amplifying reference gene primers. Assay used: immunoSEQ multiplex PCR; TCRdb lists only in-frame clones, some missing. Clone size and the V and J calls come from that table; the DNA yielded D and trimming. The sample has about 170,000 clones; under 90% are singletons. Participant ages covered roughly 18 to 89 years across 20 to 25 US areas. Donors of Cohort 3 who recovered were those that had two negative PCRs, clearance, or symptom resolution.

Sequences were obtained from PBMCs or T cells enriched from blood (not recorded which). The TCR originated in a man aged 50 or older who had recovered from COVID-19. This rearrangement joins TRBV5-4 to TRBJ1-2; D not certain. DNA of the CDR3: TGTGCCAGCAGCACGAAGCTCTATGGCTACACCTTC. Encoded protein: CASSTKLYGYTF.